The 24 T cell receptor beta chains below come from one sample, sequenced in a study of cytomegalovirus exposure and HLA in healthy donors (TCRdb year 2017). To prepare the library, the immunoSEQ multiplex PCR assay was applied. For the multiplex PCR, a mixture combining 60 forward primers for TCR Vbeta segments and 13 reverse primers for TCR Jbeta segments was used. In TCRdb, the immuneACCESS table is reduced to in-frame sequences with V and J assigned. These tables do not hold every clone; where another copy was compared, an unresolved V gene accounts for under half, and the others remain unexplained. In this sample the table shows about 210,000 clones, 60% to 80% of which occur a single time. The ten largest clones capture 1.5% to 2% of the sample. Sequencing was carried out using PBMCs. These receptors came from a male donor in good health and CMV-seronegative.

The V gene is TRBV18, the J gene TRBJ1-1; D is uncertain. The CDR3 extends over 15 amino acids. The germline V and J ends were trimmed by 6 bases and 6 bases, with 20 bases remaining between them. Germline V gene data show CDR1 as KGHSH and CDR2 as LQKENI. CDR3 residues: CASSRPSGHSSEAFF. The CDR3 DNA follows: TGTGCCAGCTCCCGCCCTTCTGGGCACTCCTCTGAAGCTTTCTTT.

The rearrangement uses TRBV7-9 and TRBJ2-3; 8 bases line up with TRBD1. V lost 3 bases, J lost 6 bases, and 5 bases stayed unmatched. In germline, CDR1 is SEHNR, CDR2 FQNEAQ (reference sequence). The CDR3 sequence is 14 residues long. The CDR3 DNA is TGTGCCAGCAGCTTCGACAGGGGTGGGGATACGCAGTATTTT. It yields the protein CASSFDRGGDTQYF. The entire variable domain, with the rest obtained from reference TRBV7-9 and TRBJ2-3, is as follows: DTGVSQNPRHKITKRGQNVTFRCDPISEHNRLYWYRQTLGQGPEFLTYFQNEAQLEKSRLLSDRFSAERPKGSFSTLEIQRTEQGDSAMYLCASSFDRGGDTQYFGPGTRLTVL.

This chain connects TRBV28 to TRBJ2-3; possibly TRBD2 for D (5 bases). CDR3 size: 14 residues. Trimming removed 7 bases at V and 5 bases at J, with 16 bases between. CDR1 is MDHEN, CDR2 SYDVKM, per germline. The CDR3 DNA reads TGTGCCAGCAATTCCGACTACGCGAGAGATACGCAGTATTTT. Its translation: CASNSDYARDTQYF.

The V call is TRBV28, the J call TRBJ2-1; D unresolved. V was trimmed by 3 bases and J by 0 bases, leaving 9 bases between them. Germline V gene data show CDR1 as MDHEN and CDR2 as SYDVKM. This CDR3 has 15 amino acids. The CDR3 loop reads CASSFGGSSYNEQFF. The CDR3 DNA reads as TGTGCCAGCAGTTTCGGCGGCAGCTCCTACAATGAGCAGTTCTTC.

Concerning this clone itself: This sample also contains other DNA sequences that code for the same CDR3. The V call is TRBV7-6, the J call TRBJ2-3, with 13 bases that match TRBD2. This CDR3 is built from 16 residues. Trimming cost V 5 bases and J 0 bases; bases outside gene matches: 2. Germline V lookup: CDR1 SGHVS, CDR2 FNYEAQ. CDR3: CASSPLAGGSTDTQYF. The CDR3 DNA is TGTGCCAGCAGCCCACTAGCGGGGGGGAGCACAGATACGCAGTATTTT.

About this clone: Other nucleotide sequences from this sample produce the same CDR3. This chain's CDR3 is CASSAMNTEAFF. The CDR3 nucleotides are TGTGCCAGCAGCGCCATGAACACTGAAGCTTTCTTT. The V call is TRBV9, the J call TRBJ1-1; D call uncertain. CDR1 and CDR2 from the germline V gene are SGDLS and YYNGEE. The CDR3 is 12 amino acids. V lost 3 bases and J 0 bases, leaving 3 bases between the germline ends. The variable domain in full, completed from reference TRBV9 and TRBJ1-1, reads DSGVTQTPKHLITATGQRVTLRCSPRSGDLSVYWYQQSLDQGLQFLIQYYNGEERAKGNILERFSAQQFPDLHSELNLSSLELGDSALYFCASSAMNTEAFFGQGTRLTVV.

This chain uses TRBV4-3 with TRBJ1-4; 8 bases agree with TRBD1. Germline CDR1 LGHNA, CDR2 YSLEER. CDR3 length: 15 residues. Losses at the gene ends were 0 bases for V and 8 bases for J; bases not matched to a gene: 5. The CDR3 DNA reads TGCGCCAGCAGCCAAGACAGGGGGCTCAGGGAAAAACTGTTTTTT. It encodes CASSQDRGLREKLFF.

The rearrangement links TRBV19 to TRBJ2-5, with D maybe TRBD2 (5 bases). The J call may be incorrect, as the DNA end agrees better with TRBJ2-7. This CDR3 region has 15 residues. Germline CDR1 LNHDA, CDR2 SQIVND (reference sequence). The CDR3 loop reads CASSPLGVETAEQYF. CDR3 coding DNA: TGTGCCAGTAGTCCTCTCGGGGTGGAAACCGCCGAGCAGTACTTC.

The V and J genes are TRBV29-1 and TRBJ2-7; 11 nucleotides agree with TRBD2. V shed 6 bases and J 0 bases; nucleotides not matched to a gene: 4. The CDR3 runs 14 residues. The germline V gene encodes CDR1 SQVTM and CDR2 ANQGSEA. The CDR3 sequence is CSVLGTSGSYEQYF. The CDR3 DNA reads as TGCAGCGTACTAGGGACTAGCGGCTCCTACGAGCAGTACTTC.

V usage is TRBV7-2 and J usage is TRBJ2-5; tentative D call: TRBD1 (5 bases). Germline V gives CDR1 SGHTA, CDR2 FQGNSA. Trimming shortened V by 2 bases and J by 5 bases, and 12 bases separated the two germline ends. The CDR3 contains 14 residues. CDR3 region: CASSLPRARETQYF. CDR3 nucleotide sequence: TGTGCCAGCAGCTTACCCAGGGCACGGGAGACCCAGTACTTC.

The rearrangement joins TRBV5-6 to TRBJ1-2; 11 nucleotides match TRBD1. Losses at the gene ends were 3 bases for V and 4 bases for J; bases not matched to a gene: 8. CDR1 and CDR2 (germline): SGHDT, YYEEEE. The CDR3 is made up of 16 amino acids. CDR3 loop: CASSSGTGGHTYGYTF. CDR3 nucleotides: TGTGCCAGCAGCTCAGGGACAGGGGGGCATACCTATGGCTACACCTTC.

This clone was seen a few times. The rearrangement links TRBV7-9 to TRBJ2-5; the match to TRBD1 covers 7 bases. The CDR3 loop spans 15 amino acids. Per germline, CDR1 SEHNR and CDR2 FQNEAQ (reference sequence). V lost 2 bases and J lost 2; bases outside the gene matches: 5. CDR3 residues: CASSLLGQPQETQYF. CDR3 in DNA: TGTGCCAGCAGCTTATTGGGACAGCCTCAAGAGACCCAGTACTTC.

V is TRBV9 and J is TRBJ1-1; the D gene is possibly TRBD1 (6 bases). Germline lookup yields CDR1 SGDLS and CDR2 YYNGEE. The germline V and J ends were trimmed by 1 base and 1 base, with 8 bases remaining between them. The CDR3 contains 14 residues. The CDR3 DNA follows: TGTGCCAGCAGCGTAACGGGACAGAACACTGAAGCTTTCTTT. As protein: CASSVTGQNTEAFF. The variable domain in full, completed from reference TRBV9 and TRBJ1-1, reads DSGVTQTPKHLITATGQRVTLRCSPRSGDLSVYWYQQSLDQGLQFLIQYYNGEERAKGNILERFSAQQFPDLHSELNLSSLELGDSALYFCASSVTGQNTEAFFGQGTRLTVV.

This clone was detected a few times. In DNA form, the CDR3 reads TGTGCCAGCAGCGACAGGGTTGGCAATCAGCCCCAGCATTTT. This codes for CASSDRVGNQPQHF. The V and J genes are TRBV6-5 and TRBJ1-5, with TRBD1 identical over 7 bases. Looked up from germline, CDR1 is MNHEY and CDR2 is SVGAGI. The CDR3 covers 14 residues. Germline trimming cut 6 bases from V and 2 bases from J; bases unmatched to any gene: 4.

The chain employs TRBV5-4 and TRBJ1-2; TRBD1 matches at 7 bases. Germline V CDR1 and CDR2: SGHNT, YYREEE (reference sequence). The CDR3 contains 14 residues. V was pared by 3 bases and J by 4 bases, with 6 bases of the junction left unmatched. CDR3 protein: CASSWKTGAYGYTF. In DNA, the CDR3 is TGTGCCAGCAGCTGGAAAACAGGGGCCTATGGCTACACCTTC.

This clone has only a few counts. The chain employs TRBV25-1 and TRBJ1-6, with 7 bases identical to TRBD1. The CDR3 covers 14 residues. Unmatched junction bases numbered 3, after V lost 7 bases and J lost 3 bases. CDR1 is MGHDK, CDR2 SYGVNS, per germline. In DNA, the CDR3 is TGTGCCAGCAAAAACAGGGGCTATAATTCACCCCTCCACTTT. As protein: CASKNRGYNSPLHF.

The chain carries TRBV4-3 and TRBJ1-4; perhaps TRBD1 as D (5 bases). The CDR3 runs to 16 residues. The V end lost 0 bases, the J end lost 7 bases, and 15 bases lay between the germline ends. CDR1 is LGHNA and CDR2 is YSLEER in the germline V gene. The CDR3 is CASSQETGGVGEKLFF. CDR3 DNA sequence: TGCGCCAGCAGCCAAGAAACTGGAGGGGTAGGTGAAAAACTGTTTTTT.

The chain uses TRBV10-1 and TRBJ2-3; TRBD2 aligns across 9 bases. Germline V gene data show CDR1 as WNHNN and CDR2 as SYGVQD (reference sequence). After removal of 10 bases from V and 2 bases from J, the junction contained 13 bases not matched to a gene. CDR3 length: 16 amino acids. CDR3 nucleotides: TGCGCCACTAACGCAGGGCTAGCGGGGTACACAGATACGCAGTATTTT. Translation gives CATNAGLAGYTDTQYF.

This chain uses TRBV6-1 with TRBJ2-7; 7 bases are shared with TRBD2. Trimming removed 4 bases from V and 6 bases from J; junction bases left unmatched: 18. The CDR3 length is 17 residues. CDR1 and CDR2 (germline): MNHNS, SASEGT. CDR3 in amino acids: CASSGRSGEGTHPEQYF. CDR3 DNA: TGTGCCAGCAGTGGCCGGTCTGGGGAGGGAACACATCCCGAGCAGTACTTC.

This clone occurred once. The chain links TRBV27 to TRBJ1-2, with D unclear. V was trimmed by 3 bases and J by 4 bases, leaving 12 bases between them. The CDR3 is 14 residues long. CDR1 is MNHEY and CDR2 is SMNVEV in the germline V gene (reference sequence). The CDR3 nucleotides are TGTGCCAGCAGTTTGCAGGCAGGAGGCTATGGCTACACCTTC. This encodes CASSLQAGGYGYTF.

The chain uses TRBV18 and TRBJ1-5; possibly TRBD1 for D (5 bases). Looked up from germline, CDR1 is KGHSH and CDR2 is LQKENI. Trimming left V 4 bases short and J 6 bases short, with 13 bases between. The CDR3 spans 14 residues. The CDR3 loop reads CASSLYQGGQPQHF. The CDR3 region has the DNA TGTGCCAGCTCACTTTACCAGGGAGGTCAGCCCCAGCATTTT.

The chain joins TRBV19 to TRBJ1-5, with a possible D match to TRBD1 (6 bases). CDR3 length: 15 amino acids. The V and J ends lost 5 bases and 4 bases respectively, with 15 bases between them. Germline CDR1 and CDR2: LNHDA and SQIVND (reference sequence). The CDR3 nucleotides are TGTGCCAGTAGTCGCAGGGGTGAGAGTAATCAGCCCCAGCATTTT. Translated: CASSRRGESNQPQHF.

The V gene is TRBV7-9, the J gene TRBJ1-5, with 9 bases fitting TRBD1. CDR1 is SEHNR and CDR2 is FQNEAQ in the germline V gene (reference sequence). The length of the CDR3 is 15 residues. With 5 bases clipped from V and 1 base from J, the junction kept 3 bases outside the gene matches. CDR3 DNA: TGTGCCAGCAGCCCGGACAGGGGCAGCAATCAGCCCCAGCATTTT. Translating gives CASSPDRGSNQPQHF.

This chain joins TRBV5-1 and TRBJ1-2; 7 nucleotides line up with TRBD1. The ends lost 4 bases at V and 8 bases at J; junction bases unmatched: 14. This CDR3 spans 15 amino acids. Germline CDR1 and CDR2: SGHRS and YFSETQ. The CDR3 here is CASSEGTASTRGYTF. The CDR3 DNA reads TGCGCCAGCAGCGAAGGGACAGCGTCGACAAGGGGCTACACCTTC. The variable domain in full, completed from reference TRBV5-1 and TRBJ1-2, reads KAGVTQTPRYLIKTRGQQVTLSCSPISGHRSVSWYQQTPGQGLQFLFEYFSETQRNKGNFPGRFSGRQFSNSRSEMNVSTLELGDSALYLCASSEGTASTRGYTFGSGTRLTVV.